Presented here are 32 T cell receptor beta chains from one specimen sequenced in a study of T cells in Graves' hyperthyroidism and ophthalmopathy. Researchers took RNA transcripts and amplified the TCR beta CDR3 regions from them. HTBI primers drove first-round RT-PCR of the TCR CDR3. TCRdb re-analysed the multiplex PCR reads in MiXCR, keeping a single row per CDR3 protein. The sample records about 460,000 distinct CDR3 sequences, around a fifth being singletons. Sequenced: blood. The receptors here all came from a woman aged 70-85 years with Graves' ophthalmopathy.

The V call is TRBV3-1, the J call TRBJ2-5; perhaps TRBD2 as D (6 bases). This CDR3 spans 14 amino acids. Germline assignment: CDR1 LGHDT and CDR2 YNNKEL (reference sequence). V was pared by 1 base and J by 5 bases, with 11 bases between. The CDR3 coding sequence is TGTGCCAGCAGCCAAGGGAGGGCCGGGGAGACCCAGTACTTC. Amino acids: CASSQGRAGETQYF.

In this sample, this clonotype turned up a few times. The chain carries TRBV20-1 and TRBJ2-7; 9 bases are a match to TRBD2. The CDR3 has 13 amino acids. V shed 0 bases, J shed 5 bases, and the junction held 2 bases outside the gene matches. Germline lookup yields CDR1 DFQATT and CDR2 SNEGSKA (reference sequence). In DNA form, the CDR3 reads TGCAGTGCTAGAGATAGCGGGAGCAACGAGCAGTACTTC. Amino acids: CSARDSGSNEQYF.

The V gene is TRBV19, the J gene TRBJ1-1, with TRBD1 matching over 7 bases. Germline V CDR1 and CDR2: LNHDA, SQIVND (reference sequence). The V and J ends lost 4 bases and 4 bases, in that order; junction bases with no gene match: 9. The CDR3 runs to 15 residues. CDR3 bases: TGTGCCAGTAGTACACTGGACAGGTCTACCACTGAAGCTTTCTTT. Protein product: CASSTLDRSTTEAFF.

This clonotype was counted between two and nine times. The V and J genes are TRBV11-3 and TRBJ1-1, with D perhaps matching TRBD1 (5 bases). Germline CDR1 SGHNT, CDR2 YENEEA. The length of the CDR3 is 13 residues. V lost 4 bases, J lost 10 bases, and 16 bases lay in between. CDR3 protein: CASSSRHGGGAFF. The CDR3 DNA is TGTGCCAGCAGCTCTCGACATGGGGGGGGAGCTTTCTTT.

This clonotype was counted between two and nine times. The chain couples TRBV2 to TRBJ2-4; 9 bases fit TRBD1. The CDR3 covers 16 residues. V shed 4 bases and J 0 bases; nucleotides not matched to a gene: 4. In germline, CDR1 is SNHLY, CDR2 FYNNEI. CDR3 amino acids: CASSVQGALAKNIQYF. CDR3 nucleotides: TGTGCCAGCAGTGTACAGGGGGCGTTAGCCAAAAACATTCAGTACTTC. The variable domain in full, with the rest retrieved from reference TRBV2 and TRBJ2-4, is EPEVTQTPSHQVTQMGQEVILRCVPISNHLYFYWYRQILGQKVEFLVSFYNNEISEKSEIFDDQFSVERPDGSNFTLKIRSTKLEDSAMYFCASSVQGALAKNIQYFGAGTRLSVL.

This clonotype was found a few times. The chain uses TRBV6-1 and TRBJ1-5, with D hard to call. CDR3 length equals 11 residues. CDR1 is MNHNS and CDR2 is SASEGT in the germline V gene. V lost 7 bases to trimming and J lost 2 bases, with 3 bases between them. For the CDR3, the DNA is TGTGCCAGCAAAGGCAATCAGCCCCAGCATTTT. It specifies CASKGNQPQHF.

The chain employs TRBV6-1 and TRBJ2-2; D possibly uses TRBD1 or TRBD2 (5 bases each). Germline assignment: CDR1 MNHNS and CDR2 SASEGT. This CDR3 spans 14 amino acids. V shed 3 bases and J shed 4 bases, with 9 bases lying between them. CDR3 DNA: TGTGCCAGCAGTGAGGGGGTTGCCACCGGGGAGCTGTTTTTT. Its protein product is CASSEGVATGELFF.

On this clonotype: At one of its ends the junction is not consistent with the germline gene, which may arise from a read error. The CDR3 region is CASSGQYEAFF. The CDR3 bases are TGTGCCAGCAGTGGACAGTATGAAGCTTTCTTT. The V call is TRBV10-1, the J call TRBJ1-1, with D possibly matching TRBD1 (6 bases). Per the germline V gene, CDR1 is WNHNN and CDR2 is SYGVQD (reference sequence). The CDR3 length is 11 residues.

In its sample, this clonotype was seen once. J is TRBJ1-2 and V is TRBV10-3, with D possibly TRBD1 on 5 matching bases. The germline gives CDR1 ENHRY, CDR2 SYGVKD. The CDR3 is 15 amino acids. The germline V and J ends were trimmed by 3 bases and 2 bases, with 13 bases remaining between them. The CDR3 here is CAISEWQGSNYGYTF. CDR3 DNA sequence: TGTGCCATCAGTGAATGGCAGGGCTCCAACTATGGCTACACCTTC.

In this sample, this clonotype turned up many times. This rearrangement joins TRBV12-3 or TRBV12-4 to TRBJ1-1, with 7 bases identical to TRBD1. The CDR3 spans 17 residues. J lost 5 bases, V lost 1 base, and 13 bases had no gene match. The CDR3 sequence is CASSLDVRTGGGTEAFF. The CDR3 bases are TGTGCCAGCAGTTTAGATGTTCGGACAGGCGGGGGGACTGAAGCTTTCTTT.

About this clonotype itself: The germline gene is not matched at one end of the junction; a read error may be the cause. This rearrangement joins TRBV6-4 to TRBJ1-1; maybe TRBD1 (5 bases). CDR1 MRHNA and CDR2 SNTAGT come from the germline V gene. The CDR3 extends over 13 amino acids. CDR3 sequence: CASSYSRGAEAFF. The CDR3 nucleotides read TGTGCCAGCAGTTACTCGAGGGGAGCTGAAGCTTTCTTT.

This clonotype came up many times. The chain employs TRBV28 and TRBJ1-1; tentative D call: TRBD1 (5 bases). Trimming left V 4 bases short and J 10 bases short, with 13 bases between. CDR3 length equals 12 residues. Looked up from germline, CDR1 is MDHEN and CDR2 is SYDVKM. CDR3 amino acids: CASSSGRVGAFF. The CDR3 DNA reads as TGTGCCAGCAGTTCGGGACGAGTTGGAGCTTTCTTT.

Only a few counts were recorded for this clonotype. V is TRBV20-1 and J is TRBJ2-1, with 15 bases aligning to TRBD2. From germline, CDR1 is DFQATT and CDR2 SNEGSKA (reference sequence). Trimming removed 2 bases from V and 9 bases from J; junction bases left unmatched: 14. The CDR3 covers 18 residues. The chain's CDR3 is CSARPIGLAGGPRSEQFF. The DNA of the CDR3 is TGCAGTGCTAGACCTATTGGACTAGCGGGAGGGCCGCGAAGTGAGCAGTTCTTC.

This clonotype was detected ten times or more. The DNA for the CDR3 is TGTGCCACCGTTTCCGTTGGGGCCTCCGGCTGGGAAGCTTTCTTT. This translates into CATVSVGASGWEAFF. The chain recombines TRBV24-1 with TRBJ1-1; D might be TRBD1 (5 bases). CDR3 length: 15 residues. Trimming shortened V by 9 bases and J by 8 bases, and 24 bases separated the two germline ends. Germline-derived CDR1 and CDR2 are KGHDR and SFDVKD.

This clonotype occurred a few times. This chain connects TRBV6-6 to TRBJ1-1; D remains unclear. This CDR3 has 13 amino acids. Germline loops: CDR1 MNHNY, CDR2 SVGAGI (reference sequence). Deletions cut 2 bases from V and 4 bases from J, with 8 bases between. Here the CDR3 DNA reads TGTGCCAGCAGTTACGTGGAGTCCACTGAAGCTTTCTTT. Protein: CASSYVESTEAFF.

The table lists this clonotype with a count of one. This may stem from a read error, because a much larger clone lies one nucleotide away. The rearrangement links TRBV12-3 or TRBV12-4 to TRBJ2-7; D remains unclear. Trimming shortened V by 6 bases and J by 8 bases, and 14 bases separated the two germline ends. This CDR3 has 12 amino acids. The chain's CDR3 is CASSGPLSKQYF. The DNA of the CDR3 is TGTGCCAGCAGCGGGCCCCTATCCAAGCAGTACTTC.

Ten or more counts support this clonotype. The V call is TRBV20-1, the J call TRBJ1-6; D not resolved. The CDR3 contains 14 residues. V was shortened by 2 bases and J by 6 bases, with 11 bases between the two germline ends. Germline V gene data show CDR1 as DFQATT and CDR2 as SNEGSKA (reference sequence). This CDR3 is CSARYGHSNSPLHF. Here the CDR3 DNA reads TGCAGTGCTAGATATGGGCACAGTAATTCACCCCTCCACTTT.

This clonotype was counted ten times or more. The chain couples TRBV7-3 to TRBJ2-1; D not certain. CDR1 SGHTA and CDR2 FQGTGA come from the germline V gene. The V end was cut by 3 bases, the J end by 2 bases, with 8 bases between. This CDR3 has 14 amino acids. The CDR3 spells CASSLEYPYNEQFF. The CDR3 DNA sequence: TGTGCCAGCAGCTTGGAGTACCCCTACAATGAGCAGTTCTTC.

The rearrangement links TRBV6-2 or TRBV6-3 to TRBJ2-3; TRBD1 matches at 9 bases. The V gene end was trimmed by 6 bases and the J gene end by 5 bases; junction bases not matched to a gene: 6. CDR3 length equals 14 residues. Germline values: CDR1 MNHEY, CDR2 SVGEGT. CDR3 residues: CASRSGDRVDTQYF. DNA for the CDR3: TGTGCCAGCAGATCCGGGGACAGGGTAGATACGCAGTATTTT.

The chain joins TRBV3-1 to TRBJ1-4, with D uncertain. CDR3 length equals 13 residues. Germline-derived CDR1 and CDR2 are LGHDT and YNNKEL (reference sequence). Trimming took 4 bases from V and 11 from J, leaving 14 bases between them. This CDR3 is CASSLSDEDKLFF. The CDR3 bases are TGTGCCAGCAGCCTCTCGGACGAGGACAAACTGTTTTTT.

This clonotype was detected only a few times. V and J are TRBV2 and TRBJ2-1; 7 bases line up with TRBD2. The CDR3 sequence is 15 residues long. Germline trimming cut 6 bases from V and 4 bases from J; bases unmatched to any gene: 9. The V gene's germline CDR1 is SNHLY and CDR2 FYNNEI. The CDR3 sequence is CASSERDYTYNEQFF. The CDR3 DNA reads as TGTGCCAGCAGCGAACGGGACTACACATACAATGAGCAGTTCTTC.

This clonotype was counted ten times or more. The CDR3 region is CASSRGLAGPWANEQFF. DNA for the CDR3: TGTGCCAGCAGCCGGGGACTAGCGGGACCGTGGGCCAATGAGCAGTTCTTC. The chain carries TRBV7-2 and TRBJ2-1; TRBD2 aligns across 13 bases. CDR3 length: 17 residues. With V trimmed by 5 bases and J by 6 bases, 10 bases remained unmatched. CDR1 is SGHTA, CDR2 FQGNSA, per germline.

V gene TRBV27 combines with J gene TRBJ1-6, with 9 bases matching TRBD1. Germline loops: CDR1 MNHEY, CDR2 SMNVEV (reference sequence). CDR3 size: 16 residues. V lost 7 bases, J lost 10 bases, and 14 bases stayed unmatched. As DNA, the CDR3 is TGTGCCAGCAATCCACCTGACAGGGGGGGTAGATCACCCCTCCACTTT. Translated: CASNPPDRGGRSPLHF.

This chain connects TRBV4-1 to TRBJ2-7; 9 bases agree with TRBD2. Losses at the gene ends were 0 bases for V and 3 bases for J; bases not matched to a gene: 3. The germline V gene has CDR1 MGHRA and CDR2 YSYEKL. The CDR3 is 15 residues long. This chain's CDR3 is CASSQEVSGSYEQYF. The CDR3 DNA follows: TGCGCCAGCAGCCAAGAGGTTAGCGGGAGCTACGAGCAGTACTTC.

This clonotype has just a few counts. V usage is TRBV20-1 and J usage is TRBJ1-1; the D is unclear. V lost 4 bases to trimming and J lost 0 bases, with 18 bases between them. In germline, CDR1 is DFQATT, CDR2 SNEGSKA (reference sequence). CDR3 size: 16 residues. In DNA form, the CDR3 reads TGCAGTGCTAATCCGGTGGGGAATACCATGAACACTGAAGCTTTCTTT. Its protein is CSANPVGNTMNTEAFF.

This clonotype appeared many times. This sequence joins TRBV28 and TRBJ2-7; 11 nucleotides match TRBD1. CDR1 and CDR2 (germline): MDHEN, SYDVKM. This CDR3 contains 15 residues. V shed 5 bases and J 4 bases; nucleotides not matched to a gene: 7. Here the CDR3 DNA reads TGTGCCAGCAGTCGCCAAGGACAGGGGGCTTACGAGCAGTACTTC. It is translated as CASSRQGQGAYEQYF.

Many counts were recorded for this clonotype. The CDR3 DNA is TGTGCCAGCAGCTTGGGGGTTCGCACCGGGGAGCTGTTTTTT. The encoded protein is CASSLGVRTGELFF. The rearrangement uses TRBV7-2 and TRBJ2-2; tentatively, D is TRBD1 or TRBD2 (5 bases each). The CDR3 is made up of 14 amino acids. Germline lookup yields CDR1 SGHTA and CDR2 FQGNSA. Deletions cut 3 bases from V and 4 bases from J, with 9 bases between.

This clonotype has ten or more counts. The chain links TRBV7-8 to TRBJ2-3; 8 bases align to TRBD2. With 1 base clipped from V and 3 bases from J, the junction kept 12 bases outside the gene matches. Germline V gene sequence: CDR1 SGHVS, CDR2 FQNEAQ. CDR3 size: 18 residues. Here the CDR3 DNA reads TGTGCCAGCAGCTTAGTTCGGCGCGGGAGGTCTCCGACAGATACGCAGTATTTT. Amino acid sequence: CASSLVRRGRSPTDTQYF.

This chain links TRBV20-1 with TRBJ2-7; 8 nucleotides agree with TRBD2. There are 18 residues in the CDR3. The germline gives CDR1 DFQATT, CDR2 SNEGSKA (reference sequence). With V trimmed by 0 bases and J by 1 base, 14 bases remained unmatched. CDR3 region: CSARDRTGGPKTSYEQYF. CDR3 DNA sequence: TGCAGTGCTAGAGATAGGACGGGAGGGCCTAAAACTTCCTACGAGCAGTACTTC.

This clonotype was counted only a few times. The J gene is TRBJ1-1, the V gene TRBV19; TRBD1 matches 7 bases. The J segment lost 4 bases and the V segment lost 5 bases, leaving 10 bases of the junction unmatched. Germline assignment: CDR1 LNHDA and CDR2 SQIVND (reference sequence). The CDR3 length is 15 residues. The CDR3 DNA follows: TGTGCCAGTAGTGACTCCAGGGGGGCGGGCACTGAAGCTTTCTTT. Translation: CASSDSRGAGTEAFF.

This clonotype was seen at least ten times. V gene TRBV20-1 combines with J gene TRBJ2-1; D not resolved. Germline loops: CDR1 DFQATT, CDR2 SNEGSKA (reference sequence). The length of the CDR3 is 12 residues. Trimming shortened V by 1 base and J by 3 bases, and 4 bases separated the two germline ends. This chain's CDR3 is CSARVGYNEQFF. For the CDR3, the DNA is TGCAGTGCTAGAGTGGGCTACAATGAGCAGTTCTTC.

This clonotype has more than one count but fewer than ten. The chain carries TRBV20-1 and TRBJ1-2; a weak D match, TRBD1 (6 bases). The CDR3 is 14 amino acids. V was shortened by 6 bases and J by 2 bases, with 16 bases between the two germline ends. Looked up from germline, CDR1 is DFQATT and CDR2 is SNEGSKA (reference sequence). CDR3 sequence: CSAPSEGTNYGYTF. The CDR3 nucleotides are TGCAGTGCCCCGTCTGAAGGGACAAACTATGGCTACACCTTC.